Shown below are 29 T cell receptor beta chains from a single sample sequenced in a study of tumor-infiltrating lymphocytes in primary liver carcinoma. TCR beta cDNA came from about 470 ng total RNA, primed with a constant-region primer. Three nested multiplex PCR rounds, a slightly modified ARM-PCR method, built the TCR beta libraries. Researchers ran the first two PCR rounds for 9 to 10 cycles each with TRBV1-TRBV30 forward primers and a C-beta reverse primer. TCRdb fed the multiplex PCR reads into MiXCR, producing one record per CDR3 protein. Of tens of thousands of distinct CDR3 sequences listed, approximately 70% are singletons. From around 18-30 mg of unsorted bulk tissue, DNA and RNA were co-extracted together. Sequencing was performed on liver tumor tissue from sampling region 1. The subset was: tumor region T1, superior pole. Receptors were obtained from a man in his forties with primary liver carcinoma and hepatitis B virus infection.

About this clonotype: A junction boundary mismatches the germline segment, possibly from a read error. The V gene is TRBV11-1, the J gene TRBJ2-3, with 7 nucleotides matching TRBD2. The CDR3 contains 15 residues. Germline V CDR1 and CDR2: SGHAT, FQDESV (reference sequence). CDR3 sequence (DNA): TGCGCCTGCAGCCCAAGCGGGAACACGAGAGATACACAGTATTTT. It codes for CACSPSGNTRDTQYF.

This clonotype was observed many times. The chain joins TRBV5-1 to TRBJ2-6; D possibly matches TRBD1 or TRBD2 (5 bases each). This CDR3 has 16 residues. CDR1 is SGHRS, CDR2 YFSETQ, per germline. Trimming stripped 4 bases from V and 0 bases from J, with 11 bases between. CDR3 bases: TGCGCCAGCAGCGGGGGATCGAGCTCTGGGGCCAACGTCCTGACTTTC. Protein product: CASSGGSSSGANVLTF.

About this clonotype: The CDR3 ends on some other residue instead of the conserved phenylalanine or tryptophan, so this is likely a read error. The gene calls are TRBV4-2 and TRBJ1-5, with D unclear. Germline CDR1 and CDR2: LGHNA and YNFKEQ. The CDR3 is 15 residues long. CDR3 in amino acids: CASSHNSDSNQPQHL. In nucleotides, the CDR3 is TGTGCCAGTAGCCACAACAGTGATAGCAATCAGCCCCAGCATCTT.

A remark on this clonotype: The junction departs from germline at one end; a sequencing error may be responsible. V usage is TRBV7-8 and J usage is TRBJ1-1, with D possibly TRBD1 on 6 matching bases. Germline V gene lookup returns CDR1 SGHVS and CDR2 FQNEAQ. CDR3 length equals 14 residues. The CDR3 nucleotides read TGTACCAGCAGCTTAGGGGGGAAGGGCACTGAAGCTTTCTTT. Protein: CTSSLGGKGTEAFF.

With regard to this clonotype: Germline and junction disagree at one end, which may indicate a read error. The CDR3 DNA is TGTGCCAGCAGCTTAGGGGCCGGACCTCTCTTT. Protein product: CASSLGAGPLF. This sequence joins TRBV7-9 and TRBJ1-1, with no clear D. The length of the CDR3 is 11 residues. CDR1 and CDR2 from the germline V gene are SEHNR and FQNEAQ (reference sequence).

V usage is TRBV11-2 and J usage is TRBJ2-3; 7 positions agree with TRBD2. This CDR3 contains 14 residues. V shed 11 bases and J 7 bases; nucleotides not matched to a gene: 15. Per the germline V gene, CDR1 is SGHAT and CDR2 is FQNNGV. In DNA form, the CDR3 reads TGTGCCGGAGGGGCGCGGGAGTCCGCATATACGCAGTATTTT. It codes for CAGGARESAYTQYF.

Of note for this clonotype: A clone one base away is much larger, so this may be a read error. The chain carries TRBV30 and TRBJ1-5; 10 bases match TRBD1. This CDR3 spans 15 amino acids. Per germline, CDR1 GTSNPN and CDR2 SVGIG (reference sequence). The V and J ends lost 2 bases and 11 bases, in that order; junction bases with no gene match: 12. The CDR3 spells CAWSIGTGAGQAQHF. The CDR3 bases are TGTGCCTGGAGTATCGGGACAGGGGCGGGCCAGGCCCAGCATTTT.

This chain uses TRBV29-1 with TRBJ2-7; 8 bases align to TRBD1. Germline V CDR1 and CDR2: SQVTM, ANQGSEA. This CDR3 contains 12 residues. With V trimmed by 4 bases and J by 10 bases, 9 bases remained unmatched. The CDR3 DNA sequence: TGCAGCGTTGGGAACAGGGGGAGCGAACAGTACTTC. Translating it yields CSVGNRGSEQYF.

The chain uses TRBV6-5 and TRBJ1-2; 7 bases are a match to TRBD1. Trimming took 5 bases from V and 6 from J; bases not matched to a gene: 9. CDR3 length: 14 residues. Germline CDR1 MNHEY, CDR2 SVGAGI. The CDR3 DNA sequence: TGTGCCAGCAGTATGCAGGGGGGAGAGGATGGCTACACCTTC. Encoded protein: CASSMQGGEDGYTF.

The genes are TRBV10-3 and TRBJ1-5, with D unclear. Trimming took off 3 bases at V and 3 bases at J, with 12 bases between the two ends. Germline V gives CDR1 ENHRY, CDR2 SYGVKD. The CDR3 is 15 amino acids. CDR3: CAISDQDGDNQPQHF. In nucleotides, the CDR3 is TGTGCCATCAGTGATCAGGACGGGGACAATCAGCCCCAGCATTTT.

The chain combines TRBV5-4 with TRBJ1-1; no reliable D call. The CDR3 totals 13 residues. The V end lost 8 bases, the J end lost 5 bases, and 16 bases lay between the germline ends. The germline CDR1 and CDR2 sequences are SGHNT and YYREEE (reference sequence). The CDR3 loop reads CARSTPDRTEAFF. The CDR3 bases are TGTGCCAGGAGCACCCCAGACCGTACTGAAGCTTTCTTT.

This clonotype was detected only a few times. CDR3: CASSPPPGPSYNEQFF. CDR3 nucleotide sequence: TGTGCCAGCTCACCACCCCCGGGACCCTCCTACAATGAGCAGTTCTTC. This chain uses TRBV18 with TRBJ2-1, with D tentatively TRBD1 or TRBD2 (5 bases each). With 0 bases removed from V and 0 bases from J, the gap between germline ends came to 9 bases. Germline-derived CDR1 and CDR2 are KGHSH and LQKENI. CDR3 length: 16 residues.

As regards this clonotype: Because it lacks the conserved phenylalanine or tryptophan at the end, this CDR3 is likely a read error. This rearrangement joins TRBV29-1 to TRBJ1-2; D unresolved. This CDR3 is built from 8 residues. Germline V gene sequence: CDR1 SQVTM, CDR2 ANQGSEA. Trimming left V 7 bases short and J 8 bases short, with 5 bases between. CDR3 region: CSANGYTL. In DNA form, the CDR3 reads TGCAGCGCAAACGGCTACACCTTA.

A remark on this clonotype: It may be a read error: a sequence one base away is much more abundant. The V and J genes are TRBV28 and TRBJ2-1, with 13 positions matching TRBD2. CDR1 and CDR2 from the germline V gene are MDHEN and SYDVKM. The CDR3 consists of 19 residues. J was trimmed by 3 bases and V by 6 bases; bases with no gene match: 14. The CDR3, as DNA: TGTGCCAGCAGCAAACAGGGACTAGCGGGACTCGGGGGCTACAATGAGCAGTTCTTC. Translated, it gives CASSKQGLAGLGGYNEQFF.

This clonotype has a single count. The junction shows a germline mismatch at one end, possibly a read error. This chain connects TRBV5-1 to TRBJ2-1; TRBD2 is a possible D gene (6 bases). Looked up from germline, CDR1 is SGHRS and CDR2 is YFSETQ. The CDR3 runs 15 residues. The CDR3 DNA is TGCGCCAGTAGCTCTGGAGGGCTAGCCTACAATGAGCAGTTCTTC. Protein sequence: CASSSGGLAYNEQFF.

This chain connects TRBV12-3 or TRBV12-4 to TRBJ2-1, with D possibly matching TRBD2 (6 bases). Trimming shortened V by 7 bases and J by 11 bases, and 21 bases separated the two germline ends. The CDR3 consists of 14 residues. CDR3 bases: TGTGCCAGCATTATTACCGGGACTTCCGGTAAGCAGTTCTTC. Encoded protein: CASIITGTSGKQFF.

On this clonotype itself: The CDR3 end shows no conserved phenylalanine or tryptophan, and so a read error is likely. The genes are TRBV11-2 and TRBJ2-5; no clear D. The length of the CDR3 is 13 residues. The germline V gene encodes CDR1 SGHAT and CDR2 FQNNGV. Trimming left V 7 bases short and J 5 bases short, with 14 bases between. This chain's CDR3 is CASKTQGGETQYS. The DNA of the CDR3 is TGTGCCAGCAAAACCCAAGGTGGCGAGACCCAGTACTCC.

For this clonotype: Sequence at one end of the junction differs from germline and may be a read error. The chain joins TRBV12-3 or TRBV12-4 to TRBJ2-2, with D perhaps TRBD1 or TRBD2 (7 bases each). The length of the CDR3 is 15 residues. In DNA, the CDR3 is TGTGCCAGCAGTCATCAGGGGGGGGACACCGGGGAGTTGTTTTTT. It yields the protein CASSHQGGDTGELFF.

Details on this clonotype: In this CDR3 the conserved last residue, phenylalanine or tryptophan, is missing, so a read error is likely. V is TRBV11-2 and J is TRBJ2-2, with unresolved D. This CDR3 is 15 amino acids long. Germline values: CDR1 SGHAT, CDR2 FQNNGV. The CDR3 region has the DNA TGTGCCAACAGCATCGCTAGGAGTTACGCCGGGGAGCTGTTTATT. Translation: CANSIARSYAGELFI.

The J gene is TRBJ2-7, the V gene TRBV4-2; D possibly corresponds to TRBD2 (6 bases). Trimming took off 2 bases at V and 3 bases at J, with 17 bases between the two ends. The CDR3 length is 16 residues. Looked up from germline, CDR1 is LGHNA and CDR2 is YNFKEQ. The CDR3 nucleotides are TGTGCCAGCAGCCAACTCGGAACCACCGGGAGCTACGAGCAGTACTTC. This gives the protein CASSQLGTTGSYEQYF.

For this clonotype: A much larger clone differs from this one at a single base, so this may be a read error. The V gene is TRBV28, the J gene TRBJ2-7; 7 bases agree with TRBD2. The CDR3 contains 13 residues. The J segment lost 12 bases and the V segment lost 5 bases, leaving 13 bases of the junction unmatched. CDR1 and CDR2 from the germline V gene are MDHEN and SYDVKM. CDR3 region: CASSKTSRTRGYF. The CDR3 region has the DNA TGTGCCAGCAGTAAAACCTCTAGGACTAGAGGGTACTTC.

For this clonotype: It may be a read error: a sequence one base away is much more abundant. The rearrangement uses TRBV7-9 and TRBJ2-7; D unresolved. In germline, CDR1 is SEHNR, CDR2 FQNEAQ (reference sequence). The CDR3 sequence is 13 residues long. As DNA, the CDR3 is TGTGCCAGCAGTTTATCTACGGGCTACGAGGAGTACTTC. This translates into CASSLSTGYEEYF.

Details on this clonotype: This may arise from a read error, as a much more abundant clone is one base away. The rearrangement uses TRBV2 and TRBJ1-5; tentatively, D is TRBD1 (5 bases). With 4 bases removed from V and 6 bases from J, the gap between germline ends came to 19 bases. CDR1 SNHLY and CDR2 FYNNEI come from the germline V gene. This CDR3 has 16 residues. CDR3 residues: CASSGGGMRAGQPQHF. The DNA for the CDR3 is TGTGCCAGCAGTGGGGGGGGTATGAGGGCTGGTCAGCCCCAGCATTTT.

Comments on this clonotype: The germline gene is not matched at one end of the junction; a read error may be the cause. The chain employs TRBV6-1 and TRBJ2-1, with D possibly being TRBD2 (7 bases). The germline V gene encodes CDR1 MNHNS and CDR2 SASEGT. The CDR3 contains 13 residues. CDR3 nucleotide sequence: TGTGCCAGCAGTGAAGAGGGGGAGGGCGAGCAGTCCTTC. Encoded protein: CASSEEGEGEQSF.

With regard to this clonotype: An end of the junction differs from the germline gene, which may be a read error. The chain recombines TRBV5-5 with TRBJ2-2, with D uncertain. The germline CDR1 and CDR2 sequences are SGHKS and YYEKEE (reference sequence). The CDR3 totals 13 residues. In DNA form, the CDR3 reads TGTGCCAGTAGCTTCGTCCCGGGCAGGGAGCTGTTTTTT. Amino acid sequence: CASSFVPGRELFF.

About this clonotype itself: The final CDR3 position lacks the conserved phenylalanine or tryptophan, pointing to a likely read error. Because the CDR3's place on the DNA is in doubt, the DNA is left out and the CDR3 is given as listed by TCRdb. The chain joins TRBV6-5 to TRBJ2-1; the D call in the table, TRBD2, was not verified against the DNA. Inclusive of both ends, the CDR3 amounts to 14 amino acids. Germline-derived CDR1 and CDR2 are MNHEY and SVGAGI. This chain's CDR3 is CASSSLASYNEQLV.

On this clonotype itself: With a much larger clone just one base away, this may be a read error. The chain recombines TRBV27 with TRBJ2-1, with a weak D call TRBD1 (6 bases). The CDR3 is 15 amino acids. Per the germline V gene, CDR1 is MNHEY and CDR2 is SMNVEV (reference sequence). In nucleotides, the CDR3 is TGTGTCAGCAGTTTATGGCAGGGGAGAATGGATGAGCAGTTCTTC. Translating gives CVSSLWQGRMDEQFF.

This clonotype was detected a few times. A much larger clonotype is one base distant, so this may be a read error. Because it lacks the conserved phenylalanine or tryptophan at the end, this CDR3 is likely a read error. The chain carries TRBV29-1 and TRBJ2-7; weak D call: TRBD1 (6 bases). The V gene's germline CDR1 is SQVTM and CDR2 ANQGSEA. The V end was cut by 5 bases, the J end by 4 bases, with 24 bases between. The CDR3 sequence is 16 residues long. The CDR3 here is CSVLNQGTYAGYEQYL. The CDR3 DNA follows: TGCAGCGTTCTCAACCAGGGGACGTACGCTGGATACGAGCAGTACCTC.

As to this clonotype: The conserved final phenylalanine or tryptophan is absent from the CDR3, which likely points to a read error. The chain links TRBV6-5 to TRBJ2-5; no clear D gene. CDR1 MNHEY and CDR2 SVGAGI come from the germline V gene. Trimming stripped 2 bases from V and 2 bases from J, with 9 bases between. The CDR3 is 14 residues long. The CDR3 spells CASSYRTSQETQYL. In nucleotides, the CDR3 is TGTGCCAGCAGTTACAGGACCTCTCAAGAGACCCAGTACCTC.